This T cell receptor (beta chain) emerged from a study of shared clonotypes between healthy human individuals (dated by TCRdb to about 2020). For the wider study: The cohort included three men and a couple of women between 18 and 49 years of age. For each donor, CD4 naive and CD4 memory were each run on three plates, CD8 naive on two plates, and CD8 memory on one plate. Libraries were prepared and TCR repertoires were sequenced by different laboratories using diverse techniques, in order to increase sequencing depth and limit assay-specific biases. Between about 0.85 and 9.5 billion PBMCs per donor were obtained by leukapheresis. To estimate repertoire size and how much clonotype sharing occurs between individuals, the study deeply sequenced the blood TCR repertoires of 4 to 6 healthy adults.

The donors were healthy, HIV-negative adults with no recently reported acute infections or vaccinations. Every donor was a Caucasian adult residing in Nashville, Tennessee, USA. CD4+ T cells were enriched by magnetic negative selection, after which naive cells were positively selected on CD45RA and the negative fraction was taken as the memory subset. After blood collection by leukapheresis, PBMCs were isolated using Ficoll-Histopaque density gradient centrifugation and then cryopreserved in the vapor phase of liquid nitrogen. Purity and quantity of every magnetically sorted T cell population were checked by analytical flow cytometry. Genomic DNA was isolated from each sorted fraction and quantified by UV absorbance on a Nanodrop 2000c. Using the deep immunoSEQ assay, TCR CDR3 regions were amplified from genomic DNA by multiplex PCR. Extracted genomic DNA from each cell subset was distributed evenly across all wells of several immunoSEQ 96-well plates, and each plate was treated as a replicate. For sorted subsets, each replicate PCR was loaded with approximately 0.2 ug genomic DNA, equivalent to 25,000 to 30,000 T cell genomes. Purified libraries were quantified with a Qubit 3.0 fluorometer, sized on a Bioanalyzer 2100, and re-quantified with the KAPA Library Quantification kit. A separate single-read 150-cycle Illumina NextSeq 550 flow cell was used to sequence each immunoSEQ 96-well plate. The original methods were these. Because only junctional sequences without quality scores were contained in the immunoSEQ output, filtering matching that applied to full-length reads could not be performed. Sequences were annotated with PyIR, a Python wrapper for IgBLAST v1.9, and V/J genes and CDR3 were assigned using IMGT germline references. Reads were removed for weak V/J assignments (E-value above 1e-6), missing CDR3, stop codons, out-of-frame junctions, or ambiguous translated residues. A V3J clonotype was defined by an identical inferred V gene, J gene, and CDR3 amino acid sequence. To compute the percentage overlap between repertoires, the number of shared unique clonotypes was divided by the size of the smaller repertoire. Richness of each repertoire was evaluated using RTK rarefaction, the Chao1 estimator, and Recon v2.1 estimates of unobserved clonotypes. For all TCRbeta clonotypes obtained by the gDNA method from a few donors, generation probabilities were computed with OLGA. TCRdb mirrors the immuneACCESS table, restricted to in-frame sequences. Some clones are absent from its copies; in checked studies, under half trace to an unresolved V gene, and the reason for the others is unknown. D and trimming were read from the DNA, whereas the V and J calls and clone size are those reported in that table. This sample is represented by about 2.4 million clones; 93% of them were singletons. Roughly 0.36% of the sample lies in the top ten.

Findings and caveats that apply to the study as a whole: Based on pairwise subsampling, the degree of clonotype sharing among donors was expected to be affected by sequencing depth. Larger estimated clonotype richness was generally found for naive subsets than for memory subsets. Across four donors, around 5.4% of naive CD4, roughly 3.3% of naive CD8, 2.3% of memory CD4, and 0.4% of memory CD8 clonotypes were shared. The genetic and exposure-history diversity represented was limited by the small number of donors. Rarefaction of sorted-subset datasets indicated incomplete sequencing despite the large sequencing depth. Higher generation probabilities were observed for clonotypes shared by all four sorted-subset donors than for non-shared clonotypes. Sampling was restricted to blood, and TCR repertoires in tissues likely differ from the TCR repertoires found in blood.

There are 14 amino acids in the CDR3, from cysteine to phenylalanine inclusive. Only CDR3 DNA remains: 42 bases, in frame from the first base. The junction carries 10 bases between V and J, which are trimmed by 1 base and 4 bases respectively. Looking up the germline V gene yields CDR1 SGHDN and CDR2 FVKESK. Concerning this clone: Its recognized antigen is unknown. The input lacks base qualities; no much larger clone sits a single base away. Distinct nucleotide sequences in the sample also encode this CDR3.

The sequence is built from TRBV14 and TRBJ1-1; TRBD1 might be the D gene, on 6 matching bases. The TCR sequence derives from a man aged 18 to 29 in good health. Some clones in this sample may be carry-over from other donors' samples. Sequences were obtained from naive CD4+ T cells from PBMCs. Per the publication, the cell subset or site label means: CD45RA+ positively selected. The DNA reads TGTGCCAGCAGCCAAGTTTTCAGGGGCACTGAAGCTTTCTTT. The encoded protein is CASSQVFRGTEAFF.